These 3 T cell receptor beta chains were all obtained from the same sample, sequenced in a study of blood T cell repertoires in COVID-19. Assay: immunoSEQ multiplex PCR; the TCRdb copy retains only in-frame clones and omits some. The sample records about 73,000 clones, 84% being singletons. Sequencing input: peripheral blood. These receptors were obtained from a human donor in a cohort sampled during active COVID-19.

This chain connects TRBV5-1 to TRBJ1-6; D gene uncertain. The V gene's germline CDR1 is SGHRS and CDR2 YFSETQ. With 0 bases removed from V and 0 bases from J, the gap between germline ends came to 7 bases. The CDR3 runs to 16 residues. As DNA, the CDR3 is TGCGCCAGCAGCTTGGTTGGGAGCTCCTATAATTCACCCCTCCACTTT. Translating it yields CASSLVGSSYNSPLHF. Looking up the rest from reference TRBV5-1 and TRBJ1-6 gives the full variable domain: KAGVTQTPRYLIKTRGQQVTLSCSPISGHRSVSWYQQTPGQGLQFLFEYFSETQRNKGNFPGRFSGRQFSNSRSEMNVSTLELGDSALYLCASSLVGSSYNSPLHFGNGTRLTVT.

The V call is TRBV27, the J call TRBJ2-2; TRBD1 agrees at 9 bases. This CDR3 has 16 residues. V lost 4 bases, J lost 6 bases, and 9 bases stayed unmatched. Germline V lookup: CDR1 MNHEY, CDR2 SMNVEV (reference sequence). DNA of the CDR3: TGTGCCAGCAGTTCACCGGGACAGGGAGTTGCCGGGGAGCTGTTTTTT. Amino acids: CASSSPGQGVAGELFF.

The rearrangement joins TRBV29-1 to TRBJ1-5; 7 bases align to TRBD1. The CDR3 contains 14 residues. Per germline, CDR1 SQVTM and CDR2 ANQGSEA. Trimming took 5 bases from V and 3 from J; bases not matched to a gene: 7. Here the CDR3 reads CSVKGAELNQPQHF. As DNA, the CDR3 is TGCAGCGTTAAGGGGGCAGAACTCAATCAGCCCCAGCATTTT.